Listed below are T cell receptor beta chains from one sample, sequenced in a study of vaccination and CD4 T cells after COVID-19. These receptors' targets are unknown. Via MiXCR, TCRdb re-called the PCR reads, giving one row per CDR3 protein. The sample lists more than 4,500 distinct CDR3 sequences; 46% were seen once. Sample: CD4+ T cells from blood, cultured in vitro. Every receptor here comes from a human donor who had recovered from COVID-19. Each CDR3 is given with its conserved first and last residue. Each record gives: J gene, clone size, V gene, CDR3 protein. Size values are once, few and many counts, or a class for expanded clones, and some rows have none.

TRBJ2-5,.,TRBV20-1,CSARSWTDQETQYF
TRBJ2-5,.,TRBV20-1,CSASTGVQGETQYF
TRBJ2-5,.,TRBV10-1,CASSARTSGGSQETQYF
TRBJ2-1,few,TRBV7-6,CASSLEAAGLSYNEQFF
TRBJ2-7,.,TRBV11-3,CASSRQWDSYEQYF
TRBJ1-2,few,TRBV7-2,CASSPDAVGYTF
TRBJ2-7,few,TRBV11-3,CASSLGGPQYF
TRBJ1-1,.,TRBV5-1,CASSLKLDTEAFF
TRBJ2-3,few,TRBV27,CASRYMGGDSTDTQYF
TRBJ2-7,.,TRBV6-1,CASRDGGYEQYF